This T cell receptor beta chain was captured by sequencing in a study of blood T cell repertoires in COVID-19. About the study: COVID-19 samples collected from the United States, Italy and Spain covered acute and convalescent phases. The cDNA or gDNA used as material had been derived from T cells, B-cell-depleted T cells, or PBMCs.

V lost 6 bases and J 4 bases, leaving 15 bases between the germline ends. Germline lookup yields CDR1 MDHEN and CDR2 SYDVKM. This CDR3 comprises 14 residues. In the authors' methods: Counts of nucleated cells, estimated from reference gene primer amplification, were obtained. Assay used: immunoSEQ multiplex PCR; TCRdb lists only in-frame clones, some missing. V and J calls and clone size are given by that table; D and trimming were obtained from the DNA. The sample carries some 140,000 clones, around three quarters recorded once. The chain joins TRBV28 to TRBJ1-2; tentatively, D is TRBD1 (6 bases). Sample: peripheral blood. The sequence was collected from a man older than 75 with acute or convalescent COVID-19. The CDR3 DNA reads as TGTGCCAGCAGCCCCCAGGGGTGGTTCTATGGCTACACCTTC. It specifies CASSPQGWFYGYTF.